This T cell receptor beta chain was recorded in a study of T-cell reconstitution after alpha-beta-depleted transplantation in children. The CDR3 extends over 16 amino acids. The germline V gene encodes CDR1 SQVTM and CDR2 ANQGSEA. V gave up 6 bases and J gave up 0 bases, with 19 bases separating them. Unique molecular identifiers were built into the TCRbeta library. TCRdb reprocessed the PCR reads via MiXCR and lists one record per CDR3 protein. Here the sample spans a few hundred thousand distinct CDR3 sequences, 10% being singletons. The sequence was collected from a human donor who donated a stem cell graft to a child with acute lymphoblastic leukemia. This specimen consisted of PBMCs from the stem cell graft donor, obtained from the stem cell graft. The V gene is TRBV29-1, the J gene TRBJ2-3; possibly TRBD1 or TRBD2 for D (5 bases each). CDR3 DNA: TGCAGCGTCGGTAATTGGAGAGGGGTGAGCACAGATACGCAGTATTTT. Protein sequence: CSVGNWRGVSTDTQYF.